This T cell receptor beta chain was recorded in a study of blood T cell repertoires in COVID-19. Per the authors' pipeline: Estimation of nucleated cell counts relied on the amplification of reference gene primers. Produced via immunoSEQ multiplex PCR; TCRdb's table is partial and in-frame only. The V and J calls and clone size come from that table; D and trimming were worked out from the DNA. The data show 110,000 to 150,000 clones, with 75% to 85% seen just once and 2.5% to 3% held by the top ten. CDR1 is MNHEY, CDR2 SMNVEV, per germline (reference sequence). Trimming stripped 2 bases from V and 5 bases from J, with 16 bases between. The CDR3 is made up of 15 amino acids. This clone turned up a few times.

The receptor was derived from a man in his fifties or sixties with acute or convalescent COVID-19. Sequenced: peripheral blood. The chain joins TRBV27 to TRBJ2-7, with D unclear. For the CDR3, the DNA is TGTGCCAGCAGTTTAATTGGCGGAACCTTCCACGAGCAGTACTTC. Encoded protein: CASSLIGGTFHEQYF.